This TCR beta chain was captured in a study of CD8+CD57+ T cells in acquired aplastic anemia. Study-wide background: Roughly 3 ug was the average amount of DNA from sorted CD4+ and CD8+ cells.

The germline gives CDR1 SGDLS, CDR2 YYNGEE. Trimming took 6 bases from V and 10 from J, leaving 13 bases between them. The CDR3 is made up of 11 amino acids. Genomic DNA provided the template from which TCR beta VDJ and CDR3 profiles were obtained. TCRdb analysed the reads with MiXCR anew, one entry per CDR3 protein. The sample records roughly 190,000 distinct CDR3 sequences, roughly half being singletons. Patients chosen for sequencing had shown CD8+CD57+ cell expansion by flow cytometry. The sequence was collected from a human donor with aplastic anemia. The chain links TRBV9 to TRBJ1-1; D not certain. Sequencing was carried out using sorted CD4+, CD8+, or CD8+CD57+ T cells (not recorded which) from PBMCs. CDR3 nucleotide sequence: TGTGCCAGCAAGGACGGAGACGGAGCTTTCTTT. Translated: CASKDGDGAFF.